The next 29 T cell receptor beta chains were all read from a single sample in a study of T cell responses to AZD1222 COVID-19 vaccine. TCRdb keeps only in-frame clones here, not all; method: immunoSEQ multiplex PCR. This sample has about 86,000 clones, with approximately 89% found just once. The sample here was peripheral blood, taken on day 0 of AZD1222 vaccination. The source of these receptors is an adult in good health.

The genes are TRBV3-1 (or the pseudogene TRBV3-2) and TRBJ2-7; D is possibly TRBD2 (5 bases). V was pared by 1 base and J by 4 bases, with 17 bases between. Germline V gives CDR1 LGHDT, CDR2 YNNKEL (reference sequence). The CDR3 totals 16 residues. DNA for the CDR3: TGTGCCAGCAGCCAAGTATCGGGAAAAACGCTGTACGAGCAGTACTTC. Its protein is CASSQVSGKTLYEQYF.

The rearrangement uses TRBV4-3 and TRBJ2-2; D is perhaps TRBD1 or TRBD2 (5 bases each). CDR3 length equals 16 residues. With 0 bases removed from V and 7 bases from J, the gap between germline ends came to 15 bases. The V gene's germline CDR1 is LGHNA and CDR2 YSLEER. CDR3 region: CASSQDGPRGVGELFF. The CDR3 DNA reads as TGCGCCAGCAGCCAAGATGGCCCCCGAGGGGTCGGGGAGCTGTTTTTT.

This clone has only one observation. V gene TRBV5-1 combines with J gene TRBJ1-3; D is ambiguous. V gave up 2 bases and J gave up 2 bases, with 2 bases separating them. Germline V lookup: CDR1 SGHRS, CDR2 YFSETQ. The CDR3 loop spans 12 amino acids. The CDR3 DNA reads TGCGCCAGCAGCTTTACTGGAAACACCATATATTTT. It yields the protein CASSFTGNTIYF.

The chain has TRBV5-1 and TRBJ1-1; 7 bases agree with TRBD1. Unmatched junction bases numbered 4, after V lost 3 bases and J lost 2 bases. The CDR3 covers 14 residues. Germline CDR1 reads SGHRS; CDR2 reads YFSETQ. The CDR3 DNA follows: TGCGCCAGCAGCTCCCGGACAGGCAACACTGAAGCTTTCTTT. The encoded protein is CASSSRTGNTEAFF.

The chain joins TRBV2 to TRBJ1-2; no clear D. The CDR3 has 12 residues. The germline V gene has CDR1 SNHLY and CDR2 FYNNEI. V shed 4 bases and J shed 2 bases, with 5 bases lying between them. DNA of the CDR3: TGTGCCAGCAGTGTCAGCAACTATGGCTACACCTTC. Translated: CASSVSNYGYTF.

The chain carries TRBV2 and TRBJ1-6; the match to TRBD1 covers 8 bases. The germline V gene encodes CDR1 SNHLY and CDR2 FYNNEI. This CDR3 has 13 amino acids. V was clipped by 7 bases and J by 8 bases; unmatched bases: 4. CDR3 nucleotides: TGTGCCAGCACTGACAGGGGATATTCACCCCTCCACTTT. As protein: CASTDRGYSPLHF.

The chain has TRBV19 and TRBJ1-1; D might be TRBD1 (5 bases). Germline lookup yields CDR1 LNHDA and CDR2 SQIVND (reference sequence). Between the trimmed V and J ends, which lost 7 bases and 1 base, there was a span of 16 bases. The CDR3 extends over 15 amino acids. DNA of the CDR3: TGTGCCAGTACCCGAGGAGGGGCGCGGAACACTGAAGCTTTCTTT. It codes for CASTRGGARNTEAFF.

This chain links TRBV10-1 with TRBJ2-2, with 7 bases matching TRBD2. The junction had 4 bases not matched to a gene; V was cut back by 5 bases and J by 4 bases. Germline V gene lookup returns CDR1 WNHNN and CDR2 SYGVQD (reference sequence). The CDR3 is 14 residues long. CDR3 DNA: TGCGCCAGCAGTTCCGGGGGGAGCACCGGGGAGCTGTTTTTT. Its translation: CASSSGGSTGELFF.

The rearrangement joins TRBV5-1 to TRBJ1-4; D is possibly TRBD1 (5 bases). Trimming left V 4 bases short and J 0 bases short, with 13 bases between. The CDR3 runs to 16 residues. Germline V gives CDR1 SGHRS, CDR2 YFSETQ. This CDR3 is CASSLDGGATNEKLFF. CDR3 nucleotides: TGCGCCAGCAGCCTGGACGGGGGAGCAACTAATGAAAAACTGTTTTTT.

This chain links TRBV18 with TRBJ2-7; 10 bases match TRBD2. Trimming removed 6 bases from V and 4 bases from J; junction bases left unmatched: 9. The CDR3 is 15 residues long. The germline CDR1 and CDR2 sequences are KGHSH and LQKENI. Here the CDR3 reads CASSLIAGGDYEQYF. CDR3 bases: TGTGCCAGCTCGTTAATAGCGGGAGGAGATTACGAGCAGTACTTC.

J is TRBJ2-1 and V is TRBV7-9, with D possibly TRBD1 on 5 matching bases. V shed 5 bases and J shed 11 bases, with 16 bases lying between them. Per the germline V gene, CDR1 is SEHNR and CDR2 is FQNEAQ (reference sequence). The CDR3 covers 13 residues. CDR3 coding DNA: TGTGCCAGCAGCCCGCCCTCGACAGTAAAGCAGTTCTTC. This encodes CASSPPSTVKQFF.

The V call is TRBV27, the J call TRBJ1-1, with D uncertain. The V and J ends lost 6 bases and 2 bases respectively, with 13 bases between them. Germline assignment: CDR1 MNHEY and CDR2 SMNVEV (reference sequence). CDR3 size: 14 residues. For the CDR3, the DNA is TGTGCCAGCAGCGCCGGCCAGCTAAACACTGAAGCTTTCTTT. Translation: CASSAGQLNTEAFF.

V gene TRBV19 combines with J gene TRBJ1-2; D ambiguous. Germline CDR1 and CDR2: LNHDA and SQIVND (reference sequence). Deletions cut 5 bases from V and 5 bases from J, with 9 bases between. The CDR3 length is 12 residues. CDR3 residues: CASSLPPYGYTF. CDR3 sequence (DNA): TGTGCCAGTAGTCTCCCACCTTATGGCTACACCTTC.

The chain is built from TRBV9 and TRBJ2-5; D gene ambiguous. Germline V gene sequence: CDR1 SGDLS, CDR2 YYNGEE. The V gene lost 3 bases and the J gene lost 5 bases, with 8 bases spanning the gap. The CDR3 covers 12 residues. CDR3 protein: CASSAYGETQYF. CDR3 DNA: TGTGCCAGCAGCGCCTACGGGGAGACCCAGTACTTC.

This clone is judged medium-sized. CDR3 residues: CASSNPGTEAFF. In nucleotides, the CDR3 is TGTGCCAGCAGTAACCCGGGAACTGAAGCTTTCTTT. The chain has TRBV25-1 and TRBJ1-1; D gene uncertain. The CDR3 is made up of 12 amino acids. Per the germline V gene, CDR1 is MGHDK and CDR2 is SYGVNS. Trimming pared 5 bases from V and 5 bases from J, leaving 9 bases between.

In its sample, this clone was seen once. The J gene is TRBJ1-2, the V gene TRBV5-4; 7 nucleotides line up with TRBD1. The CDR3 sequence is 14 residues long. With V trimmed by 4 bases and J by 5 bases, 8 bases remained unmatched. The V gene's germline CDR1 is SGHNT and CDR2 YYREEE (reference sequence). CDR3: CASSPLTGQYGYTF. CDR3 coding DNA: TGTGCCAGCAGCCCCCTGACAGGGCAATATGGCTACACCTTC.

The rearrangement links TRBV19 to TRBJ1-2; TRBD1 might be the D (6 bases). V lost 4 bases to trimming and J lost 4 bases, with 16 bases between them. In germline, CDR1 is LNHDA, CDR2 SQIVND (reference sequence). The CDR3 has 15 residues. In DNA, the CDR3 is TGTGCCAGTAGTACTCAACAGGGATCAGGCTATGGCTACACCTTC. Protein: CASSTQQGSGYGYTF.

This clone was seen once. The chain joins TRBV4-1 to TRBJ2-5; 10 nucleotides align to TRBD1. The J call may not be correct, given that the DNA end is closer to TRBJ2-7. Germline CDR1 reads MGHRA; CDR2 reads YSYEKL. This CDR3 has 16 amino acids. The CDR3 reads CASSFGTGERTYEQYF. Written as DNA, the CDR3 is TGCGCCAGCAGCTTTGGGACAGGGGAAAGAACCTACGAGCAGTACTTC.

The genes are TRBV12-3 or TRBV12-4 and TRBJ1-2; D perhaps matches TRBD1 (6 bases). V lost 6 bases to trimming and J lost 12 bases, with 17 bases between them. This CDR3 has 12 residues. The CDR3: CASSQNPGVHTF. The CDR3, as DNA: TGTGCCAGCAGCCAGAACCCAGGGGTCCACACCTTC.

The count of this clone is one. The same CDR3 also results from other DNA sequences found in this sample. The chain couples TRBV19 to TRBJ1-2; D gene unclear. Germline V gene data show CDR1 as LNHDA and CDR2 as SQIVND (reference sequence). The CDR3 runs 13 residues. The V and J ends lost 1 base and 8 bases respectively, with 11 bases between them. This chain's CDR3 is CASSIGGSSGYTF. The CDR3 nucleotides read TGTGCCAGTAGTATAGGTGGCTCGTCGGGCTACACCTTC.

This chain links TRBV5-6 with TRBJ1-2; D is unclear. The germline V gene encodes CDR1 SGHDT and CDR2 YYEEEE. This CDR3 contains 13 residues. V was shortened by 1 base and J by 4 bases, with 8 bases between the two germline ends. The CDR3 protein is CASSLSPVYGYTF. CDR3 in DNA: TGTGCCAGCAGCTTGAGTCCCGTCTATGGCTACACCTTC.

V is TRBV7-8 and J is TRBJ2-2, with D possibly being TRBD2 (5 bases). The CDR3 contains 15 residues. V was trimmed by 3 bases and J by 3 bases, leaving 11 bases between them. Germline CDR1 reads SGHVS; CDR2 reads FQNEAQ. The CDR3 DNA follows: TGTGCCAGCAGCTTCTCGCGGGCTCACACCGGGGAGCTGTTTTTT. Amino acids: CASSFSRAHTGELFF.

The genes are TRBV28 and TRBJ2-7, with 8 bases matching TRBD1. The CDR3 sequence is 13 residues long. J gave up 9 bases and V 7 bases, and 11 bases lay outside the gene matches. Germline V CDR1 and CDR2: MDHEN, SYDVKM. CDR3 region: CASTLEQGALQYF. CDR3 nucleotides: TGTGCCAGCACCTTAGAGCAGGGGGCGCTGCAGTACTTC.

This chain connects TRBV5-4 to TRBJ2-2, with 10 bases fitting TRBD2. CDR3 length equals 19 residues. After removal of 4 bases from V and 1 base from J, the junction contained 13 bases not matched to a gene. CDR1 is SGHNT, CDR2 YYREEE, per germline (reference sequence). CDR3 DNA: TGTGCCAGCAGCCCTCCGAATAGCGGGGGGCCCGAGAACACCGGGGAGCTGTTTTTT. Its translation is CASSPPNSGGPENTGELFF.

The chain has TRBV5-1 and TRBJ1-4, with D hard to call. Germline CDR1 is SGHRS and CDR2 is YFSETQ. V was clipped by 0 bases and J by 7 bases, with 10 bases between them. The CDR3 runs to 14 residues. Here the CDR3 DNA reads TGCGCCAGCAGCTTGGGCGGGGTAGGTGAAAAACTGTTTTTT. Its translation is CASSLGGVGEKLFF. The entire variable domain, with the rest obtained from reference TRBV5-1 and TRBJ1-4, is as follows: KAGVTQTPRYLIKTRGQQVTLSCSPISGHRSVSWYQQTPGQGLQFLFEYFSETQRNKGNFPGRFSGRQFSNSRSEMNVSTLELGDSALYLCASSLGGVGEKLFFGSGTQLSVL.

The chain joins TRBV24-1 to TRBJ2-1, with 9 bases lining up with TRBD1. The CDR3 loop spans 16 amino acids. The germline V gene has CDR1 KGHDR and CDR2 SFDVKD. V lost 3 bases, J lost 6 bases, and 8 bases stayed unmatched. The CDR3 bases are TGTGCCACCAGTGATACCGGACAGGGGAAGAGCAATGAGCAGTTCTTC. Protein product: CATSDTGQGKSNEQFF.

The chain has TRBV30 and TRBJ1-2; no clear D. Germline V gene data show CDR1 as GTSNPN and CDR2 as SVGIG (reference sequence). The CDR3 has 14 residues. Between the trimmed V and J ends, which lost 4 bases and 0 bases, there was a span of 12 bases. DNA of the CDR3: TGTGCCTGGACCCACCGGGTCACTAACTATGGCTACACCTTC. It encodes CAWTHRVTNYGYTF.

The chain combines TRBV6-5 with TRBJ2-1; D is perhaps TRBD1 or TRBD2 (5 bases each). CDR3 size: 13 residues. CDR1 and CDR2 (germline): MNHEY, SVGAGI. The V gene lost 6 bases and the J gene lost 7 bases, with 13 bases spanning the gap. Here the CDR3 reads CASRGRENNEQFF. The DNA for the CDR3 is TGTGCCAGCAGGGGACGGGAAAATAATGAGCAGTTCTTC.

This clone occurred once. The chain has TRBV3-1 (or the pseudogene TRBV3-2) and TRBJ1-1; D is uncertain. The CDR3 runs 15 residues. V gave up 4 bases and J gave up 2 bases, with 14 bases separating them. Germline CDR1 LGHDT, CDR2 YNNKEL (reference sequence). The CDR3, as DNA: TGTGCCAGCAGCCTGGGTGGGCAACCCAACACTGAAGCTTTCTTT. This codes for CASSLGGQPNTEAFF.